This T cell receptor beta chain was captured in a study of tumor and adjacent non-tumor tissue in lung cancer. Study summary: The cohort had 12 to 13 adenocarcinoma, 2 squamous cell and 1 small cell patients. Samples averaged roughly 4.4 million productive TCRbeta reads each. Study observations and caveats: Higher tumor TCR diversity was associated with shorter survival.

Comments on this clonotype: Its cognate antigen is unknown.

This sample's RNA came from whole unsorted tissue. Between August and November 2014, newly diagnosed, chemotherapy-naive lung cancer patients underwent thoracic surgery in China. Germline V gene data show CDR1 as MDHEN and CDR2 as SYDVKM. The germline V and J ends were trimmed by 4 bases and 0 bases, with 13 bases remaining between them. The CDR3 covers 16 residues. TCRbeta libraries were built with three rounds of nested PCR, modified from ARM-PCR. TCRdb processed the multiplex PCR reads anew with MiXCR; each CDR3 protein has one entry. The repertoire has 120,000 to 150,000 distinct CDR3 sequences, approximately 64% of them found once; the top ten carry 18%.

The sequencing sample was made of lung tumor tissue. This clonotype was sampled from a man in his 60s with small cell lung cancer. The chain uses TRBV28 and TRBJ2-1; TRBD1 might be the D (6 bases). The CDR3 DNA reads TGTGCCAGCAGTTCCACCAGGACAGTCTCCTACAATGAGCAGTTCTTC. Residues: CASSSTRTVSYNEQFF.